This TCR beta chain was obtained from a study of cytomegalovirus exposure and HLA in healthy donors. Trimming shortened V by 2 bases and J by 4 bases, and 21 bases separated the two germline ends. The CDR3 is 17 amino acids. In germline, CDR1 is MGHDK, CDR2 SYGVNS. This PCR relied on a set of 60 Vbeta primers and 13 Jbeta primers. Here immunoSEQ multiplex PCR was the method, and the copy in TCRdb shows in-frame clones only, minus some. The repertoire holds some 130,000 clones, with 66% as singletons. This sequence originates from a human donor in good health. The sample taken for sequencing was PBMCs. The chain couples TRBV25-1 to TRBJ2-7, with D perhaps TRBD2 (6 bases). The CDR3 loop reads CASSEATGTYSEYEQYF. CDR3 nucleotide sequence: TGTGCCAGCAGTGAAGCCACCGGGACTTACTCCGAATACGAGCAGTACTTC.